This T cell receptor beta chain is from a study of T cells in Graves' hyperthyroidism and ophthalmopathy. From RNA transcripts, TCR beta CDR3 regions were amplified. With the HTBI primer set, the TCR CDR3 went through a first round of RT-PCR. TCRdb analysed the multiplex PCR reads with MiXCR anew, one entry per CDR3 protein. The data contain 550,000 to 650,000 distinct CDR3 sequences, about 15% of them singletons. CDR1 SGHKS and CDR2 YYEKEE come from the germline V gene (reference sequence). The CDR3 covers 12 residues. V was clipped by 1 base and J by 5 bases, with 6 bases between them. This clonotype has more than one count but fewer than ten. The CDR3 ends on some other residue instead of the conserved phenylalanine or tryptophan, so this is likely a read error.

The chain links TRBV5-5 to TRBJ1-2; unclear D gene. The sample taken for sequencing was blood. This TCR was sampled from a woman younger than 45 with Graves' hyperthyroidism that later progressed to Graves' ophthalmopathy. CDR3 bases: TGTGCCAGCAGCTTGATGAGTTATGGCTACACCCTC. It specifies CASSLMSYGYTL.